Listed here are 26 T cell receptor beta chains from one sample, sequenced in a study of shared clonotypes between healthy human individuals. TCRdb keeps only in-frame clones here, not all; method: immunoSEQ multiplex PCR. Of around 700,000 clones in the sample, about two thirds were seen once. The sequenced material came from memory CD4+ T cells sorted from blood. The subset was: CD45RA-negative fraction. The receptor set was obtained from a woman aged 30 to 39 in good health.

This clone was recorded once. The chain recombines TRBV7-9 with TRBJ1-1; TRBD1 matches 7 bases. The CDR3 is 17 amino acids. CDR1 is SEHNR and CDR2 is FQNEAQ in the germline V gene (reference sequence). Trimming cost V 1 base and J 3 bases; bases outside gene matches: 11. In DNA form, the CDR3 reads TGTGCCAGCAGCTTAGGAGGCGGTGAGGGGGCTGACACTGAAGCTTTCTTT. As protein: CASSLGGGEGADTEAFF.

CDR3 in amino acids: CASSASGDTQYF. The DNA of the CDR3 is TGTGCCAGCAGCGCTAGCGGGGATACGCAGTATTTT. The chain links TRBV25-1 to TRBJ2-3; 8 bases fit TRBD2. From germline, CDR1 is MGHDK and CDR2 SYGVNS. CDR3 length equals 12 residues. The V and J ends lost 6 bases and 6 bases, in that order; junction bases with no gene match: 2.

About this clone itself: This may be a read error: a much more frequent sequence differs by one nucleotide. This sequence joins TRBV11-2 and TRBJ1-1; D perhaps matches TRBD1 (6 bases). Trimming removed 1 base from V and 1 base from J, with 7 bases in between. Per the germline V gene, CDR1 is SGHAT and CDR2 is FQNNGV. The CDR3 has 14 residues. The CDR3 spells CASSLGGRNTEAFF. As DNA, the CDR3 is TGTGCCAGCAGCTTAGGGGGGCGGAACACTGAAGCTTTCTTT.

The chain links TRBV6-1 to TRBJ1-2, with D perhaps TRBD1 (6 bases). CDR3 length: 15 residues. The V gene's germline CDR1 is MNHNS and CDR2 SASEGT. V lost 0 bases to trimming and J lost 8 bases, with 16 bases between them. In DNA form, the CDR3 reads TGTGCCAGCAGTGAAGCCGCCCGGGGGGGCCGGGGCTACACCTTC. It yields the protein CASSEAARGGRGYTF.

CDR3 loop: CASSTSGTGGNQPQHF. CDR3 DNA sequence: TGTGCCAGCAGTACCTCCGGGACAGGGGGCAATCAGCCCCAGCATTTT. V is TRBV6-6 and J is TRBJ1-5, with 10 positions matching TRBD1. V shed 5 bases, J shed 2 bases, and the junction held 6 bases outside the gene matches. This CDR3 contains 16 residues. CDR1 is MNHNY and CDR2 is SVGAGI in the germline V gene (reference sequence).

The rearrangement joins TRBV19 to TRBJ1-5, with TRBD1 matching over 10 bases. V shed 9 bases and J 0 bases; nucleotides not matched to a gene: 2. The CDR3 runs 14 residues. Germline CDR1 LNHDA, CDR2 SQIVND (reference sequence). The CDR3 DNA is TGTGCCAGCCGACAGGGGGCTAGCAATCAGCCCCAGCATTTT. Translated: CASRQGASNQPQHF.

As concerns this clone: The same CDR3 is also encoded by other DNA sequences in this sample. The chain combines TRBV11-3 with TRBJ2-1; 7 nucleotides match TRBD2. The CDR3 is made up of 15 amino acids. V trimming: 1 base; J trimming: 4 bases; junction bases outside the gene matches: 4. The V gene's germline CDR1 is SGHNT and CDR2 YENEEA. The chain's CDR3 is CASSLGLADYNEQFF. CDR3 nucleotide sequence: TGTGCCAGCAGCTTAGGCCTAGCGGATTACAATGAGCAGTTCTTC.

This clone came up a few times. The genes are TRBV18 and TRBJ2-7, with D perhaps TRBD2 (5 bases). CDR3 length: 15 amino acids. Germline V lookup: CDR1 KGHSH, CDR2 LQKENI. V was shortened by 6 bases and J by 6 bases, with 21 bases between the two germline ends. CDR3 protein: CASSLGSGLLREQYF. CDR3 nucleotide sequence: TGTGCCAGCTCGCTAGGCAGCGGATTACTACGCGAGCAGTACTTC.

The chain combines TRBV30 with TRBJ1-3; no clear D. The CDR3 sequence is 15 residues long. V lost 0 bases, J lost 0 bases, and 9 bases lay in between. From germline, CDR1 is GTSNPN and CDR2 SVGIG (reference sequence). CDR3 loop: CAWSVHLASGNTIYF. In DNA form, the CDR3 reads TGTGCCTGGAGTGTACATCTGGCCTCTGGAAACACCATATATTTT.

This clone was seen just once. The chain is built from TRBV11-2 and TRBJ2-1; the D call may be TRBD1 or TRBD2 (5 bases each). Germline CDR1 reads SGHAT; CDR2 reads FQNNGV. V lost 3 bases and J lost 5, with 14 bases in between. This CDR3 has 15 residues. CDR3 in amino acids: CASSFERGRDNEQFF. The CDR3 region has the DNA TGTGCCAGCAGCTTCGAACGGGGCCGCGACAATGAGCAGTTCTTC.

V is TRBV2 and J is TRBJ1-2; D might be TRBD1 (5 bases). V dropped 4 bases and J dropped 6 bases, with 12 bases sitting between them. Germline CDR1 and CDR2: SNHLY and FYNNEI. This CDR3 region has 13 residues. CDR3 sequence: CASSGGVGNGYTF. The CDR3 coding sequence is TGTGCCAGCAGTGGAGGGGTAGGGAATGGCTACACCTTC.

The V and J genes are TRBV7-8 and TRBJ1-1; D unresolved. Deletions cut 5 bases from V and 0 bases from J, with 7 bases between. This CDR3 has 13 residues. CDR1 is SGHVS and CDR2 is FQNEAQ in the germline V gene. In DNA form, the CDR3 reads TGTGCCAGCAGCGAGACTGTGAACACTGAAGCTTTCTTT. This sequence encodes CASSETVNTEAFF.

This chain joins TRBV28 and TRBJ1-5, with D perhaps matching TRBD1 (6 bases). Per germline, CDR1 MDHEN and CDR2 SYDVKM. Trimming pared 1 base from V and 2 bases from J, leaving 9 bases between. This CDR3 has 15 amino acids. CDR3 loop: CASSLSGARNQPQHF. CDR3 nucleotide sequence: TGTGCCAGCAGTTTATCAGGGGCTCGCAATCAGCCCCAGCATTTT.

The DNA of the CDR3 is TGTGCCAGCAGTTATCTGGCTAGCGGGACCAACAATGAGCAGTTCTTC. Protein: CASSYLASGTNNEQFF. The genes are TRBV6-5 and TRBJ2-1, with 9 positions matching TRBD2. Trimming cost V 3 bases and J 5 bases; bases outside gene matches: 8. The germline gives CDR1 MNHEY, CDR2 SVGAGI. This CDR3 has 16 amino acids.

This chain links TRBV25-1 with TRBJ2-7; D uncertain. CDR1 is MGHDK and CDR2 is SYGVNS in the germline V gene. Trimming left V 10 bases short and J 2 bases short, with 21 bases between. This CDR3 spans 15 amino acids. The CDR3 protein is CATSGRTLDAYEQYF. Here the CDR3 DNA reads TGTGCCACTTCCGGCAGGACCCTCGACGCCTACGAGCAGTACTTC.

The CDR3: CASRKPRDGTEAFF. The CDR3 DNA follows: TGTGCCAGCAGAAAGCCCAGGGATGGGACTGAAGCTTTCTTT. The genes are TRBV11-2 and TRBJ1-1, with D possibly matching TRBD1 (5 bases). This CDR3 contains 14 residues. The germline V gene encodes CDR1 SGHAT and CDR2 FQNNGV. The V end lost 6 bases, the J end lost 5 bases, and 16 bases lay between the germline ends.

The chain combines TRBV6-1 with TRBJ1-5, with TRBD1 matching over 11 bases. CDR1 and CDR2 (germline): MNHNS, SASEGT. The CDR3 is 15 residues long. The V gene end was trimmed by 7 bases and the J gene end by 7 bases; junction bases not matched to a gene: 9. CDR3: CASIPGQGVKQPQHF. The CDR3 DNA sequence: TGTGCCAGCATTCCGGGACAGGGGGTAAAACAGCCCCAGCATTTT.

The genes are TRBV7-9 and TRBJ1-4, with TRBD1 identical over 7 bases. This CDR3 is 14 amino acids long. V was pared by 4 bases and J by 8 bases, with 7 bases of the junction left unmatched. Germline CDR1 and CDR2: SEHNR and FQNEAQ (reference sequence). The CDR3 spells CASSWTGGWEKLFF. Here the CDR3 DNA reads TGTGCCAGCAGCTGGACAGGCGGATGGGAAAAACTGTTTTTT.

The chain recombines TRBV7-9 with TRBJ1-2; D perhaps matches TRBD1 (5 bases). V lost 3 bases, J lost 5 bases, and 10 bases lay in between. The CDR3 extends over 13 amino acids. The germline CDR1 and CDR2 sequences are SEHNR and FQNEAQ (reference sequence). The CDR3 nucleotides are TGTGCCAGCAGCTTCCAACAGGAGTATGGCTACACCTTC. Translated, it gives CASSFQQEYGYTF.

This clone has a count of ten or more. The J gene is TRBJ2-1, the V gene TRBV6-5; 10 nucleotides align to TRBD2. After removal of 8 bases from V and 5 bases from J, the junction contained 9 bases not matched to a gene. CDR3 size: 15 residues. Germline V lookup: CDR1 MNHEY, CDR2 SVGAGI. For the CDR3, the DNA is TGTGCCAGCCCCCCCGGGACTAGCGTAGACAATGAGCAGTTCTTC. Its protein product is CASPPGTSVDNEQFF.

Ten or more counts support this clone. No DNA is shown, since the ends of the CDR3 on it are uncertain; the CDR3 is the one TCRdb lists. The rearrangement uses TRBV6-4 and TRBJ2-1; whether TRBD2, the table's D call, matches the DNA was not checked. Germline-derived CDR1 and CDR2 are MRHNA and SNTAGT. The CDR3 is 16 residues long, counting both termini. The CDR3 protein is CASSDSSRDFGNEQFF.

This clone appeared a few times. V and J are TRBV19 and TRBJ2-7; 8 bases agree with TRBD2. V lost 8 bases and J lost 2; bases outside the gene matches: 5. Germline assignment: CDR1 LNHDA and CDR2 SQIVND (reference sequence). The CDR3 consists of 13 residues. The CDR3: CASATSATYEQYF. The CDR3 nucleotides are TGTGCCAGTGCGACTAGCGCCACCTACGAGCAGTACTTC. Full variable domain (rest looked up from reference TRBV19 and TRBJ2-7): DGGITQSPKYLFRKEGQNVTLSCEQNLNHDAMYWYRQDPGQGLRLIYYSQIVNDFQKGDIAEGYSVSREKKESFPLTVTSAQKNPTAFYLCASATSATYEQYFGPGTRLTVT.

The chain recombines TRBV7-9 with TRBJ2-5; 16 bases line up with TRBD2. The CDR3 loop spans 17 amino acids. Germline CDR1 SEHNR, CDR2 FQNEAQ (reference sequence). The V and J ends lost 0 bases and 4 bases, in that order; junction bases with no gene match: 2. The CDR3 protein is CASSLAGLAGGVETQYF. In nucleotides, the CDR3 is TGTGCCAGCAGCTTAGCGGGACTAGCGGGAGGGGTAGAGACCCAGTACTTC.

This chain joins TRBV2 and TRBJ1-2; TRBD1 is a possible D gene (5 bases). CDR3 length equals 12 residues. Germline V gives CDR1 SNHLY, CDR2 FYNNEI. The germline V and J ends were trimmed by 4 bases and 7 bases, with 10 bases remaining between them. The CDR3 region is CASSGTGAGYTF. For the CDR3, the DNA is TGTGCCAGCAGTGGGACTGGGGCTGGCTACACCTTC.

The chain recombines TRBV11-2 with TRBJ2-7, with TRBD2 identical over 9 bases. In germline, CDR1 is SGHAT, CDR2 FQNNGV. The CDR3 has 18 amino acids. Trimming at V came to 0 bases and at J to 2 bases, leaving 11 bases not matched to a gene. CDR3 protein: CASSLERVPSGEPYEQYF. CDR3 in DNA: TGTGCCAGCAGCTTAGAACGGGTTCCTAGCGGGGAACCCTACGAGCAGTACTTC.

The chain couples TRBV4-2 to TRBJ2-1; 9 nucleotides line up with TRBD1. V shed 2 bases, J shed 8 bases, and the junction held 10 bases outside the gene matches. Germline V gene lookup returns CDR1 LGHNA and CDR2 YNFKEQ. This CDR3 is built from 16 residues. The CDR3 here is CASSQWPGQGGDEQFF. CDR3 nucleotide sequence: TGTGCCAGCAGCCAATGGCCGGGACAGGGTGGCGATGAGCAGTTCTTC.